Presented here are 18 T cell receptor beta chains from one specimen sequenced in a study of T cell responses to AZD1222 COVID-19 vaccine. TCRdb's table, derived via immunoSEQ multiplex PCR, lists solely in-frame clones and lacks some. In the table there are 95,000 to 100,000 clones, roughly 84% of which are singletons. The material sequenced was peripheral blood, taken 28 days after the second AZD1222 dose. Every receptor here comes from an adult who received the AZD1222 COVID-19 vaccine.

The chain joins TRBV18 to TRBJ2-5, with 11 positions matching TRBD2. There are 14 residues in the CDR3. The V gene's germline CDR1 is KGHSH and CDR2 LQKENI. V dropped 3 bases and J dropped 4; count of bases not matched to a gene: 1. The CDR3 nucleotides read TGTGCCAGCTCACCCGGACTAGCGGGAGAGACCCAGTACTTC. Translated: CASSPGLAGETQYF.

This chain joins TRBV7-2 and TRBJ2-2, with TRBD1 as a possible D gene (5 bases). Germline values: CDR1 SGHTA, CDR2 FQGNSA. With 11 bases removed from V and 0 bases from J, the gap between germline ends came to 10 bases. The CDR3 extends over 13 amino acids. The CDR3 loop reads CAGGAANTGELFF. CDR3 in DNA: TGTGCCGGTGGGGCCGCGAACACCGGGGAGCTGTTTTTT.

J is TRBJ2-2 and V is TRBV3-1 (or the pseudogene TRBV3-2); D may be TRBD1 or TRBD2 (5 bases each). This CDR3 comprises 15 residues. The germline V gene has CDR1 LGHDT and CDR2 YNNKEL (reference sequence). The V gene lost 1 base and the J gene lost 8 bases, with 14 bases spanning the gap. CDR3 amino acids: CASSQARDRGGELFF. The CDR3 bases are TGTGCCAGCAGCCAAGCTCGAGACAGAGGGGGGGAGCTGTTTTTT.

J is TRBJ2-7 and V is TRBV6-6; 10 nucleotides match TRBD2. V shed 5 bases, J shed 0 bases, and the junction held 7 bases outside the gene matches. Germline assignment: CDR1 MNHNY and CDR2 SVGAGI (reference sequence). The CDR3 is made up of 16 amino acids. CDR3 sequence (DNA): TGTGCCAGCAGTCGACGGACTAGCGGACTCTCCTACGAGCAGTACTTC. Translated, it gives CASSRRTSGLSYEQYF.

CDR3 coding DNA: TGTGCCAGCAGCTTGGGGCGGGGGCAGAACACTGAAGCTTTCTTT. Protein sequence: CASSLGRGQNTEAFF. The V call is TRBV5-4, the J call TRBJ1-1, with a possible D match to TRBD1 (6 bases). V lost 0 bases to trimming and J lost 1 base, with 10 bases between them. The CDR3 runs 15 residues. The germline V gene encodes CDR1 SGHNT and CDR2 YYREEE (reference sequence).

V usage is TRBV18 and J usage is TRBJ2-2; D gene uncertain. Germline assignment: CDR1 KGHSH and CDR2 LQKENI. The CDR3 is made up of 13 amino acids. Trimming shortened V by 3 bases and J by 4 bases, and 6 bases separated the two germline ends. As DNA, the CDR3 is TGTGCCAGCTCACCCGACACCACCGGGGAGCTGTTTTTT. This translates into CASSPDTTGELFF. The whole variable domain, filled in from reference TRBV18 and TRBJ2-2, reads NAGVMQNPRHLVRRRGQEARLRCSPMKGHSHVYWYRQLPEEGLKFMVYLQKENIIDESGMPKERFSAEFPKEGPSILRIQQVVRGDSAAYFCASSPDTTGELFFGEGSRLTVL.

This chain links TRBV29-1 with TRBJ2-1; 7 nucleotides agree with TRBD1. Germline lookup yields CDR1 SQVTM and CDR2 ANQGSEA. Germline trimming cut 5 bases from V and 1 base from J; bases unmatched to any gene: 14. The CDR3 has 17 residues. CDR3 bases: TGCAGCGTTAGACCGGAGCTAGGACAGGTGTCCTACAATGAGCAGTTCTTC. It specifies CSVRPELGQVSYNEQFF.

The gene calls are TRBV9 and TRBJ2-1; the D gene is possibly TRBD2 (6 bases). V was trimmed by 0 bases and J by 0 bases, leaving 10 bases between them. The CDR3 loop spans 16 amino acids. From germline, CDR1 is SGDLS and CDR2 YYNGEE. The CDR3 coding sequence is TGTGCCAGCAGCGTAGTCGGCGGGACCTCCTACAATGAGCAGTTCTTC. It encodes CASSVVGGTSYNEQFF.

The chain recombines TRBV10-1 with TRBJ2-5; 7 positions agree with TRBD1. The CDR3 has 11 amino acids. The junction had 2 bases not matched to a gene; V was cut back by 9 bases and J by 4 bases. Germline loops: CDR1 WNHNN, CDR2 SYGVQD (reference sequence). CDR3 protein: CARTGRETQYF. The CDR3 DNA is TGCGCCAGGACAGGGAGAGAGACCCAGTACTTC.

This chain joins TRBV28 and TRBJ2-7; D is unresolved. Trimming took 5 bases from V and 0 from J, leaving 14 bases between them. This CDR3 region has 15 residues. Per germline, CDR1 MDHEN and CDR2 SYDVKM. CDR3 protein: CASSTSIQSSYEQYF. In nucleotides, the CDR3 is TGTGCCAGCAGTACCTCGATCCAGAGCTCCTACGAGCAGTACTTC.

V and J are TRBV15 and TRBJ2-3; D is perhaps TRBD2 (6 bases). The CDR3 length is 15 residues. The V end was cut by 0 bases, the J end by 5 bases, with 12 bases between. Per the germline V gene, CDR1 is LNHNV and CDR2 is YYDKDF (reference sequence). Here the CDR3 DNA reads TGTGCCACCAGCAGAGATAAAGCGGGCGGAGATACGCAGTATTTT. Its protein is CATSRDKAGGDTQYF.

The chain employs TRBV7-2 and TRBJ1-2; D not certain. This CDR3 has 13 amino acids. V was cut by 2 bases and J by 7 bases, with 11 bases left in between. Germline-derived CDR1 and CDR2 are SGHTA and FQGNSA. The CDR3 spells CASSLNQGSGYTF. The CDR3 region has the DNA TGTGCCAGCAGCTTAAACCAAGGGAGTGGCTACACCTTC. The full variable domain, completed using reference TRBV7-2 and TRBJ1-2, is GAGVSQSPSNKVTEKGKDVELRCDPISGHTALYWYRQSLGQGLEFLIYFQGNSAPDKSGLPSDRFSAERTGGSVSTLTIQRTQQEDSAVYLCASSLNQGSGYTFGSGTRLTVV.

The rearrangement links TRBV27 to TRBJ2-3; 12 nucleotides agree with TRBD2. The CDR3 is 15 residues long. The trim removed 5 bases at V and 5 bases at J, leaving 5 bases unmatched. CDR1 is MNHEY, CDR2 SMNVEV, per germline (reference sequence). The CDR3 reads CASSGPTSGRDTQYF. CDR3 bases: TGTGCCAGCAGTGGCCCGACTAGCGGGAGAGATACGCAGTATTTT.

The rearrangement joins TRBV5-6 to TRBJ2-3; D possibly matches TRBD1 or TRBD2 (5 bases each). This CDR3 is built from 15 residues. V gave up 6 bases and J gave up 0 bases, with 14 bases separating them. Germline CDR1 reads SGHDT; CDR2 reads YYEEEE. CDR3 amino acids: CASTPVGASTDTQYF. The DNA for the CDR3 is TGTGCCAGCACCCCAGTCGGGGCAAGCACAGATACGCAGTATTTT.

CDR3 region: CASSWTGRTSNQPQHF. The CDR3 nucleotides read TGTGCCAGCAGCTGGACAGGGAGGACCTCCAATCAGCCCCAGCATTTT. The V call is TRBV7-2, the J call TRBJ1-5; TRBD1 matches at 8 bases. This CDR3 region has 16 residues. The germline gives CDR1 SGHTA, CDR2 FQGNSA. With 4 bases clipped from V and 3 bases from J, the junction kept 8 bases outside the gene matches.

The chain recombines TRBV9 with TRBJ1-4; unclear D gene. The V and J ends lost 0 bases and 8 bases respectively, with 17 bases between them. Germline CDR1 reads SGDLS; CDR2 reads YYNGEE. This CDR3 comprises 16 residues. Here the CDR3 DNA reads TGTGCCAGCAGCGTAGGATTTTTTCGCCGCGGGGAAAAACTGTTTTTT. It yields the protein CASSVGFFRRGEKLFF. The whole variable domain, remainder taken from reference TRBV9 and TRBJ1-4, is DSGVTQTPKHLITATGQRVTLRCSPRSGDLSVYWYQQSLDQGLQFLIQYYNGEERAKGNILERFSAQQFPDLHSELNLSSLELGDSALYFCASSVGFFRRGEKLFFGSGTQLSVL.

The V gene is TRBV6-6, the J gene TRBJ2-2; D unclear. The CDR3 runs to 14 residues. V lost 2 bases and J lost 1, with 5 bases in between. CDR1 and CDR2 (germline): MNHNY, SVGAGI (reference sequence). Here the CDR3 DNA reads TGTGCCAGCAGTTACGTAAGGAACACCGGGGAGCTGTTTTTT. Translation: CASSYVRNTGELFF.

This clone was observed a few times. The CDR3 spells CASSPTTYEQYF. For the CDR3, the DNA is TGTGCCAGCAGCCCAACTACCTACGAGCAGTACTTC. This chain links TRBV7-2 with TRBJ2-7; D gene uncertain. Germline V CDR1 and CDR2: SGHTA, FQGNSA. The length of the CDR3 is 12 residues. V was pared by 5 bases and J by 2 bases, with 7 bases between.